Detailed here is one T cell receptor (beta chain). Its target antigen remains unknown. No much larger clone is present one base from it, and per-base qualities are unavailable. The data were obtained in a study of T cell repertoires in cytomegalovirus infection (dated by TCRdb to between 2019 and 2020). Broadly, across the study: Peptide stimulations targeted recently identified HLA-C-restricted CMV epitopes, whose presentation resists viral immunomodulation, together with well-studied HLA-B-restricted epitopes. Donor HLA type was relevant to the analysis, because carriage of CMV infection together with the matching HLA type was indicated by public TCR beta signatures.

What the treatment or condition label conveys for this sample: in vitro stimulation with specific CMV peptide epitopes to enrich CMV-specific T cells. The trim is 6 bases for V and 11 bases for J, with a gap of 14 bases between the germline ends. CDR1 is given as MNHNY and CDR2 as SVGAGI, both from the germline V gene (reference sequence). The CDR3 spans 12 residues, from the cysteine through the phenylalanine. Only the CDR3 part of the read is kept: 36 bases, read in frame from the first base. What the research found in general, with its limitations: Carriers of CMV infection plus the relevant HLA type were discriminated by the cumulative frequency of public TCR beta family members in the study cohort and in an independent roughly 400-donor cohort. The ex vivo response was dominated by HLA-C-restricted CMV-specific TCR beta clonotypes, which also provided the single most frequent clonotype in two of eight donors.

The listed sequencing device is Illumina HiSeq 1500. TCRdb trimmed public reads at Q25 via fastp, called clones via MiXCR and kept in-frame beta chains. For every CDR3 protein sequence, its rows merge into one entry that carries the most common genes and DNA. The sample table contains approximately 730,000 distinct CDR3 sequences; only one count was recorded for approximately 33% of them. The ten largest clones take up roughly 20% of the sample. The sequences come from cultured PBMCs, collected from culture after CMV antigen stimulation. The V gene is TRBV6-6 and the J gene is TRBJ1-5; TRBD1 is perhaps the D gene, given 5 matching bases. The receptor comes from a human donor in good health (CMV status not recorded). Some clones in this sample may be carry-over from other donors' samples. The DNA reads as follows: TGTGCCAGCAGCAACCCCGGAGGGGCCCAGCATTTT. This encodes CASSNPGGAQHF.